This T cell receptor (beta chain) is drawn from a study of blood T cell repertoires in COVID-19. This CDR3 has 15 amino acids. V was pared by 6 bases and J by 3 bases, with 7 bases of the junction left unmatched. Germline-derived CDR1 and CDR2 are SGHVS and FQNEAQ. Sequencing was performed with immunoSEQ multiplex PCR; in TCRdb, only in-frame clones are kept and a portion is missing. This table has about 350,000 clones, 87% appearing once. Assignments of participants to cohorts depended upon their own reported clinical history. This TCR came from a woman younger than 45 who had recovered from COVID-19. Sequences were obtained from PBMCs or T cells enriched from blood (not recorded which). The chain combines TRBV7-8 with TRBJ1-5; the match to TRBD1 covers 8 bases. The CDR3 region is CASSPGTGSNQPQHF. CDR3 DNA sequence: TGTGCCAGCAGTCCCGGGACAGGCTCCAATCAGCCCCAGCATTTT.